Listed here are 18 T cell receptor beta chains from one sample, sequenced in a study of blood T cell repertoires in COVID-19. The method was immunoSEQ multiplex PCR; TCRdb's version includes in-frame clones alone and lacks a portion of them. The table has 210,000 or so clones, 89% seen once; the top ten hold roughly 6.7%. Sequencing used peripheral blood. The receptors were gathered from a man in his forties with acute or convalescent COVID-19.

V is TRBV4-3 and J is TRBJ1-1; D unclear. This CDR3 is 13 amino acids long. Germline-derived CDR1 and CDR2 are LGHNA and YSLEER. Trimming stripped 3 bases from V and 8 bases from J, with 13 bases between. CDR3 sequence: CASSHTNTQEAFF. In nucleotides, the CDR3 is TGCGCCAGCAGCCACACGAATACACAAGAAGCTTTCTTT.

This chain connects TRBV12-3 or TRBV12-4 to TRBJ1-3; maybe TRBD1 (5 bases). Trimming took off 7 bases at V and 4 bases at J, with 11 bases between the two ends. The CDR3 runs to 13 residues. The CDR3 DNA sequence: TGTGCCAGCATGGCGGGACGGGGAAACACCATATATTTT. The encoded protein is CASMAGRGNTIYF.

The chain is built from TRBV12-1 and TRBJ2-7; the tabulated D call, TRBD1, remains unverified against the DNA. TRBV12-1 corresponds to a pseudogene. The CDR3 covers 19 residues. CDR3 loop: CASSFEASFGTGEPYEQYF. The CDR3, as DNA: TGTGCCAGCAGCTTTGAGGCTAGCTTCGGGACAGGGGAGCCCTACGAGCAGTACTTC.

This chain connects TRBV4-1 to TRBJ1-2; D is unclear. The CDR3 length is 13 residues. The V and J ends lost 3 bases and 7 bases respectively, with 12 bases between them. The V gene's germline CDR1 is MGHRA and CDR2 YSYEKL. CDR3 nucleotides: TGCGCCAGCAGCCAGTCGCCCGGGTCTGGCTACACCTTC. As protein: CASSQSPGSGYTF.

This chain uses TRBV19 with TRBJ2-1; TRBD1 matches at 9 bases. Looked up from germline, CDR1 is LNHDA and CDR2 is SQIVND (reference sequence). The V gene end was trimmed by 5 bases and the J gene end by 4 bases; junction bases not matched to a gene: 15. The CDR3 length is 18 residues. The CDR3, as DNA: TGTGCCAGTAGTCCATACTTGGGGGGGGGACAGGGATACAATGAGCAGTTCTTC. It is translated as CASSPYLGGGQGYNEQFF.

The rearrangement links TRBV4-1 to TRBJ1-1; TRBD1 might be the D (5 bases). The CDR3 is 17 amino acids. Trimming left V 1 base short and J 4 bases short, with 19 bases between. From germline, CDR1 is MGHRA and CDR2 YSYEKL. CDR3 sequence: CASSQGPSGRVGTEAFF. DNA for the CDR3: TGCGCCAGCAGCCAAGGACCCTCAGGGAGGGTTGGCACTGAAGCTTTCTTT.

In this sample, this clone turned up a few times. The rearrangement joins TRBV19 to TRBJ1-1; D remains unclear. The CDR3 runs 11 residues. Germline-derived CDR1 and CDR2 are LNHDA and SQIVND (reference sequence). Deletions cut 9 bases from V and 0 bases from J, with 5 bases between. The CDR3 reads CASNVNTEAFF. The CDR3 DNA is TGTGCCAGCAATGTGAACACTGAAGCTTTCTTT.

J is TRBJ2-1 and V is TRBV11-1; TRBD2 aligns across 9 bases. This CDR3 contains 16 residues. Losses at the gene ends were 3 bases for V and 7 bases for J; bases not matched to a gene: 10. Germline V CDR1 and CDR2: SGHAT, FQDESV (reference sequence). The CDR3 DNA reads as TGTGCCAGCAGCTTTTCGGCGGGGGGGTTACTGAATGAGCAGTTCTTC. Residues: CASSFSAGGLLNEQFF.

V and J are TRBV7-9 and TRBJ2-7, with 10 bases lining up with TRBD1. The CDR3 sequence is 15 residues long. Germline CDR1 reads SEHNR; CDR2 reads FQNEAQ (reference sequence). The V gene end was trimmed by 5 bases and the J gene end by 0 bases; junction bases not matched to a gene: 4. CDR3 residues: CASSVGQGISYEQYF. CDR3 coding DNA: TGTGCCAGCAGCGTGGGACAGGGGATCTCCTACGAGCAGTACTTC.

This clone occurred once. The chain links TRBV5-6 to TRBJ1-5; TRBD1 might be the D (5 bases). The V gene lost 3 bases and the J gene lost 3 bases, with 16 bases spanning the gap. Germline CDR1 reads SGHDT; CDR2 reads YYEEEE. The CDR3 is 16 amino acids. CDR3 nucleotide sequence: TGTGCCAGCAGCTCTGGGGGGGGAAGGGTCAATCAGCCCCAGCATTTT. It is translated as CASSSGGGRVNQPQHF. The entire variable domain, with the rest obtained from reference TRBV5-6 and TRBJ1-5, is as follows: DAGVTQSPTHLIKTRGQQVTLRCSPKSGHDTVSWYQQALGQGPQFIFQYYEEEERQRGNFPDRFSGHQFPNYSSELNVNALLLGDSALYLCASSSGGGRVNQPQHFGDGTRLSIL.

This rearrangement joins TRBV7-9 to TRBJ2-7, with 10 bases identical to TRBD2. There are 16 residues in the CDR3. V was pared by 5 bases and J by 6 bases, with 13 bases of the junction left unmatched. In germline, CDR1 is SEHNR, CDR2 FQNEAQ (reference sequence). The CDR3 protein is CASSLNPSGGFREQYF. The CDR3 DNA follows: TGTGCCAGCAGCCTAAACCCTAGCGGGGGTTTCCGCGAGCAGTACTTC.

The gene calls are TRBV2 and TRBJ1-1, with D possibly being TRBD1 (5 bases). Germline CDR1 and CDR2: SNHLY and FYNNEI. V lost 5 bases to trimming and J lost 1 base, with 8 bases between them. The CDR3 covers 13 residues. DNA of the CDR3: TGTGCCAGCAGTCTTCAGGGGAACACTGAAGCTTTCTTT. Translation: CASSLQGNTEAFF. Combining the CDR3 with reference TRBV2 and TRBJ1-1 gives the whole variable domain EPEVTQTPSHQVTQMGQEVILRCVPISNHLYFYWYRQILGQKVEFLVSFYNNEISEKSEIFDDQFSVERPDGSNFTLKIRSTKLEDSAMYFCASSLQGNTEAFFGQGTRLTVV.

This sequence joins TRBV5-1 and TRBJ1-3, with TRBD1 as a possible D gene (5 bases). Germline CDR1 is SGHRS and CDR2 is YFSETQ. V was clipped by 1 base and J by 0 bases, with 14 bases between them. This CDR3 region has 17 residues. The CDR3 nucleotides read TGCGCCAGCAGCTTGTTGCAGGGATCACTCTCTGGAAACACCATATATTTT. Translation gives CASSLLQGSLSGNTIYF.

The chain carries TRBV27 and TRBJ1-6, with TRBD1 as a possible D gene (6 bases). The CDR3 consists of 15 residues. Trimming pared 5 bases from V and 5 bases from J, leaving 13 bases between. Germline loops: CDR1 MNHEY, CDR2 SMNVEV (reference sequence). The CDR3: CASSIQGIHNSPLHF. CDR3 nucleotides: TGTGCCAGCAGTATACAGGGTATCCATAATTCACCCCTCCACTTT.

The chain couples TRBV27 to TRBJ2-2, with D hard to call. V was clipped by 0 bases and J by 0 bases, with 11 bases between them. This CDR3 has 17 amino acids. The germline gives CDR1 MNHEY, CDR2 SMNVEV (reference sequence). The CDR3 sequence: CASSLSHSIANTGELFF. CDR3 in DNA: TGTGCCAGCAGTTTATCACACAGTATCGCGAACACCGGGGAGCTGTTTTTT.

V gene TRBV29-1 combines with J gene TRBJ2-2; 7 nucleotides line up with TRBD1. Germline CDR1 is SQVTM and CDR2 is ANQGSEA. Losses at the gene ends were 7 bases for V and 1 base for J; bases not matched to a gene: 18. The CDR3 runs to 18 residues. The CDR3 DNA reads TGCAGCGCTTCCCAGCCTACAGGGGATCCCTTGAACACCGGGGAGCTGTTTTTT. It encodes CSASQPTGDPLNTGELFF.

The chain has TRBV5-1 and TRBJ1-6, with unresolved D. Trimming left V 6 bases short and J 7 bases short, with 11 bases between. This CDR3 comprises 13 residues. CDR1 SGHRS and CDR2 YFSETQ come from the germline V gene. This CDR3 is CASTPAENSPLHF. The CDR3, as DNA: TGCGCCAGCACCCCCGCAGAAAATTCACCCCTCCACTTT. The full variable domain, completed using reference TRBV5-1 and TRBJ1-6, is KAGVTQTPRYLIKTRGQQVTLSCSPISGHRSVSWYQQTPGQGLQFLFEYFSETQRNKGNFPGRFSGRQFSNSRSEMNVSTLELGDSALYLCASTPAENSPLHFGNGTRLTVT.

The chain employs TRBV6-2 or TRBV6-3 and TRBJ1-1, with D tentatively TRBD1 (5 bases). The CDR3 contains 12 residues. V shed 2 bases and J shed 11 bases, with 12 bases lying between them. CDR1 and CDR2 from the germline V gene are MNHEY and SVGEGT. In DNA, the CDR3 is TGTGCCAGCAGTTACGTTCAGGGAACGGCTTTCTTT. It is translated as CASSYVQGTAFF.